The clone carrying this T cell receptor beta chain was counted between two and nine times. The data belong to a study of T-cell reconstitution after alpha-beta-depleted transplantation in children. Construction of the TCRbeta library involved unique molecular identifiers. TCRdb used MiXCR to reprocess the PCR reads, holding one entry per CDR3 protein. The data hold about 900,000 distinct CDR3 sequences, with 25% to 30% observed a single time. This CDR3 is built from 14 residues. Trimming removed 0 bases from V and 3 bases from J, with 9 bases in between. Germline V CDR1 and CDR2: LGHNA, YNFKEQ. The sequences come from PBMCs, mostly from graft donor cells, collected 360 days after TCRalphabeta/CD19-depleted stem cell transplant. The source is a boy under two years old who had a stem cell transplant for SCID, so the T cells may come from the graft donor. The V and J genes are TRBV4-2 and TRBJ2-7; D may be TRBD1 (6 bases). CDR3 region: CASSQETRGYEQYF. CDR3 nucleotide sequence: TGTGCCAGCAGCCAAGAGACCAGGGGCTACGAGCAGTACTTC.